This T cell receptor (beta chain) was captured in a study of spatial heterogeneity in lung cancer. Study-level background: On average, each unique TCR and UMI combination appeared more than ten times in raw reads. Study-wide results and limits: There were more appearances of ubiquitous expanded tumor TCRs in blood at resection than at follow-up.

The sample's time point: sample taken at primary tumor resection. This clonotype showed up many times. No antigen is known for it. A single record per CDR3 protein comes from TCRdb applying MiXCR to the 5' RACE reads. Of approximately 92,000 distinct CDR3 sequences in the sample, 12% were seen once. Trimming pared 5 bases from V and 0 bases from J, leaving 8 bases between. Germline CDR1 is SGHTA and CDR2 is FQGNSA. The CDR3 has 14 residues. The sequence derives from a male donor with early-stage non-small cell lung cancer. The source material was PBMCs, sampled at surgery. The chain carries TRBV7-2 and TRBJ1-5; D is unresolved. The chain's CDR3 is CASSPEPSNQPQHF. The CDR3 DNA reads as TGTGCCAGCAGCCCCGAGCCTAGCAATCAGCCCCAGCATTTT.